This T cell receptor beta chain was documented in a study of blood T cell repertoires in COVID-19. Background on the study: The United States, Italy and Spain were the sources of the acute and convalescent COVID-19 samples.

In the study's own analysis: Reference gene primer amplification gave estimated nucleated cell counts. Some clones are missing from TCRdb's copy, which holds only in-frame ones; the method was immunoSEQ multiplex PCR. V, J and clone size derive from that table, while D and trimming were established from the DNA sequence. The sample gives some 210,000 clones, roughly 80% of which show up once; less than 20% is in the top ten. V shed 4 bases and J shed 8 bases, with 13 bases lying between them. The CDR3 length is 13 residues. The germline V gene encodes CDR1 SGHRS and CDR2 YFSETQ. This chain connects TRBV5-1 to TRBJ2-1, with D possibly matching TRBD1 (6 bases). The sequenced sample consisted of peripheral blood. The sequence derives from a human donor in a cohort sampled during active COVID-19. The CDR3 sequence is CASSTQGLDEQFF. CDR3 nucleotides: TGCGCCAGCAGCACCCAGGGGTTAGATGAGCAGTTCTTC.